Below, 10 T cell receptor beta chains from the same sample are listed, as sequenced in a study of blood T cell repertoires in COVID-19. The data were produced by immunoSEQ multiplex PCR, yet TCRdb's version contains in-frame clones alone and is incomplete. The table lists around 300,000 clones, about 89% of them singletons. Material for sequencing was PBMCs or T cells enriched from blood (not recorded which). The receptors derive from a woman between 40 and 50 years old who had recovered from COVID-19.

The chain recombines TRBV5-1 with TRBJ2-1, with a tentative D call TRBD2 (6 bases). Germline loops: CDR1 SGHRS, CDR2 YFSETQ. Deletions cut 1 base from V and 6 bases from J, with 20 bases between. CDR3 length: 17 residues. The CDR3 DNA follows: TGCGCCAGCAGCTTGAATAGAGGAGGGAGCGGCCTCAATGAGCAGTTCTTC. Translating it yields CASSLNRGGSGLNEQFF.

The CDR3 DNA reads TGTGCCAGCAGCTTATTTGGAGCGGGAGTTCTCAATGAGCAGTTCTTC. Its translation is CASSLFGAGVLNEQFF. V and J are TRBV7-3 and TRBJ2-1, with TRBD2 matching 8 bases. Per the germline V gene, CDR1 is SGHTA and CDR2 is FQGTGA. Trimming removed 2 bases from V and 6 bases from J; junction bases left unmatched: 9. This CDR3 is 16 amino acids long. The full variable domain, in which reference TRBV7-3 and TRBJ2-1 provide the parts outside the CDR3, is GAGVSQTPSNKVTEKGKYVELRCDPISGHTALYWYRQSLGQGPEFLIYFQGTGAADDSGLPNDRFFAVRPEGSVSTLKIQRTERGDSAVYLCASSLFGAGVLNEQFFGPGTRLTVL.

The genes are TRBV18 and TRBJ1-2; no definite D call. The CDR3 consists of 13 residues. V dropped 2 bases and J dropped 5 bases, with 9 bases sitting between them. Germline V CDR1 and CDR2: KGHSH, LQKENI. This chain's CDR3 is CASSPESGYGYTF. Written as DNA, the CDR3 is TGTGCCAGCTCACCAGAGTCGGGGTATGGCTACACCTTC.

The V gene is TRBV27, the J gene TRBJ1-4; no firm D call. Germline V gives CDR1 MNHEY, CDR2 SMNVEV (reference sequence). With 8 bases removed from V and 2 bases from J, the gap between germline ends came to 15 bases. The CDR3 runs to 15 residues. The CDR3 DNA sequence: TGTGCCAGCTTAGCCTCTGGGGAGACTAATGAAAAACTGTTTTTT. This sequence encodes CASLASGETNEKLFF.

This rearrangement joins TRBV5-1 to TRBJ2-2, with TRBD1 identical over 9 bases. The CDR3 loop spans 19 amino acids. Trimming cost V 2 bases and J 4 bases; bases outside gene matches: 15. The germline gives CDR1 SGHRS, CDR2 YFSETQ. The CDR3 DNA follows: TGCGCCAGCAGCTTTGGGCATCCTCTACGGACAGGGGCCACCGGGGAGCTGTTTTTT. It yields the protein CASSFGHPLRTGATGELFF.

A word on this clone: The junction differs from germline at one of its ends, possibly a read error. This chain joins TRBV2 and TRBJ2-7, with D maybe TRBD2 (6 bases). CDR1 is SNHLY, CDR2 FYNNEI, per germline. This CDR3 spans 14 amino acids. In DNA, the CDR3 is TGTGCCAGCAGTGTATGGGGGACTTCCTCCGAGCAGTACTTC. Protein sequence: CASSVWGTSSEQYF.

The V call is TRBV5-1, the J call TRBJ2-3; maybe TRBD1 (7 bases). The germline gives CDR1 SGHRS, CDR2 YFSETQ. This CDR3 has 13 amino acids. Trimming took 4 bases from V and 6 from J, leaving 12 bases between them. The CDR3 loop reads CASSGSGGDTQYF. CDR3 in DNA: TGCGCCAGCAGCGGCTCAGGGGGGGATACGCAGTATTTT.

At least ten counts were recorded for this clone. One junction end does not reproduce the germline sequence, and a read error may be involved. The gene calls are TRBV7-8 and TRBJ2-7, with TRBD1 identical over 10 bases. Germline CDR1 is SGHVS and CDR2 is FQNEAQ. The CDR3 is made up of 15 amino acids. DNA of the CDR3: TGTGCCAGCACCTTAGGGACAGGGGCTATTGGCGAGCAGTACTTC. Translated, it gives CASTLGTGAIGEQYF.

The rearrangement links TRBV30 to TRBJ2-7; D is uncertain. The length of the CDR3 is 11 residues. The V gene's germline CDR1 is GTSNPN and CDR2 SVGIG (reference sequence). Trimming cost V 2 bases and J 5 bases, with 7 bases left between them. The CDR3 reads CAWSNRHEQYF. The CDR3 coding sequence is TGTGCCTGGAGTAACAGACACGAGCAGTACTTC.

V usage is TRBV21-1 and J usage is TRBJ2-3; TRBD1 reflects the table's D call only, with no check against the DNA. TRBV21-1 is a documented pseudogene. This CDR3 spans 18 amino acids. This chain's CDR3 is CASSKASPGTAMGDTQYF. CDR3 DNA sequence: TGTGCCAGCAGCAAAGCTAGCCCTGGGACAGCCATGGGAGATACGCAGTATTTT.